This TCR beta chain was sequenced for a study of T cell responses to AZD1222 COVID-19 vaccine. The study's findings and limits: Regions 160-218 and 743-854 held dominance among vaccine-associated CD4 TCRs, which spanned spike.

A remark on this clone: Its specificity is unknown.

Pooling covered second doses at about 4 or about 12 weeks. Sequencing used immunoSEQ multiplex PCR; TCRdb keeps in-frame clones, though not all of them. Among 100,000 or so clones listed, approximately 87% were seen once. Germline trimming cut 3 bases from V and 0 bases from J; bases unmatched to any gene: 1. Germline lookup yields CDR1 LGHNA and CDR2 YSLEER. The CDR3 totals 15 residues. Sequences were derived from peripheral blood, sampled 28 days after the second AZD1222 dose. This chain joins TRBV4-3 and TRBJ2-1, with TRBD2 identical over 8 bases. The clonotype was recovered from an adult who received the AZD1222 COVID-19 vaccine. The CDR3 spells CASSHSGGSYNEQFF. In nucleotides, the CDR3 is TGCGCCAGCAGCCACAGCGGGGGCTCCTACAATGAGCAGTTCTTC.